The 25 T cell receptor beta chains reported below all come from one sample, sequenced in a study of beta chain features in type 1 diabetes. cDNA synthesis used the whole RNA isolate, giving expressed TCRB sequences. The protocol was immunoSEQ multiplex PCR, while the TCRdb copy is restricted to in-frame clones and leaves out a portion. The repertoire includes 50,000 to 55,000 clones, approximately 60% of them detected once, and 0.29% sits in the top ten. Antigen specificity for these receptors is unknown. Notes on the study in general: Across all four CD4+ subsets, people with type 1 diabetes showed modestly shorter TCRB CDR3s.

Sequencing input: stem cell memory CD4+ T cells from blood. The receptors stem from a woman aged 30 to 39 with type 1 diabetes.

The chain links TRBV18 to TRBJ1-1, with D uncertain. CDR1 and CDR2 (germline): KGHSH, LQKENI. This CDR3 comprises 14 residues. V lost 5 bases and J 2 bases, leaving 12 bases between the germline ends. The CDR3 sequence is CASSAAGRNTEAFF. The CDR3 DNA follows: TGTGCCAGCTCAGCTGCCGGGAGAAACACTGAAGCTTTCTTT.

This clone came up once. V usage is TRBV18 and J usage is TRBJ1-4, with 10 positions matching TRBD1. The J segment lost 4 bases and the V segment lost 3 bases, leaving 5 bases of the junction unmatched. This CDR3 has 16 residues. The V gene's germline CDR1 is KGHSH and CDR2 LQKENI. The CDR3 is CASSPEDRGGNEKLFF. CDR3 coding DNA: TGTGCCAGCTCACCGGAGGACAGGGGGGGTAATGAAAAACTGTTTTTT.

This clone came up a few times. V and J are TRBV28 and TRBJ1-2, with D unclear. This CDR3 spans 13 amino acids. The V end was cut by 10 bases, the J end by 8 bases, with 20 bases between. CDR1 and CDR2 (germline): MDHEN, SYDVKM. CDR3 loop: CATPTWPGNGYTF. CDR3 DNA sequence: TGTGCCACCCCTACTTGGCCGGGGAACGGCTACACCTTC.

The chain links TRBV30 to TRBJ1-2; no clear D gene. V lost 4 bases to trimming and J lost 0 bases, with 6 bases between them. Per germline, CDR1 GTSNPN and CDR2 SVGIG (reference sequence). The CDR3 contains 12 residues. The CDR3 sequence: CAWTLANYGYTF. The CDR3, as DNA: TGTGCCTGGACCCTTGCTAACTATGGCTACACCTTC.

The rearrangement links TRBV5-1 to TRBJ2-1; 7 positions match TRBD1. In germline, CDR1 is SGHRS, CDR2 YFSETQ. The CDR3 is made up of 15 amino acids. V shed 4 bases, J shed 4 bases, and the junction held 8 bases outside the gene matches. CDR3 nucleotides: TGCGCCAGCAGCGCAGAGGGGGCAGGATACAATGAGCAGTTCTTC. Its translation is CASSAEGAGYNEQFF.

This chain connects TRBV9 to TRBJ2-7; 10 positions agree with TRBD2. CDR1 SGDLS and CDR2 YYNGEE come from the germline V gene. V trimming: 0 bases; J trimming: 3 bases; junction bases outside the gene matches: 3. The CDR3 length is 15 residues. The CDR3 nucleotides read TGTGCCAGCAGCGTAGCTAGCGGGAGTCTCTACGAGCAGTACTTC. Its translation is CASSVASGSLYEQYF.

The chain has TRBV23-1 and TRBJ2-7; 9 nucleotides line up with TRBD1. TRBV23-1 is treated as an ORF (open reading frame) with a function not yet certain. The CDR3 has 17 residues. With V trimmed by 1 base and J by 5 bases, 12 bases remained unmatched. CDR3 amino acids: CASSQCYRGRIIHEQYF. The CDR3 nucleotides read TGCGCCAGCAGTCAATGTTACAGGGGGCGCATCATCCACGAGCAGTACTTC.

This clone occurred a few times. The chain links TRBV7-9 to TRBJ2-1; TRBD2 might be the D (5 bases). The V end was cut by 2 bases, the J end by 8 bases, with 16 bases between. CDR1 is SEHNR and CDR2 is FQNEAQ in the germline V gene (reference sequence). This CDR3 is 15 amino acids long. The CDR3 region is CASSLMEFDGDEQFF. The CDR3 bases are TGTGCCAGCAGCTTAATGGAGTTTGACGGGGATGAGCAGTTCTTC.

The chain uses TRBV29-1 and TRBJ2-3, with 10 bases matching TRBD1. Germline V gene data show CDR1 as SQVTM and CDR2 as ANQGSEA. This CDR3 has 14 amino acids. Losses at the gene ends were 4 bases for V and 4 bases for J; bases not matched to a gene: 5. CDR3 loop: CSVVRTGGSDTQYF. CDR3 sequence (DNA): TGCAGCGTTGTCCGGACAGGGGGGTCAGATACGCAGTATTTT.

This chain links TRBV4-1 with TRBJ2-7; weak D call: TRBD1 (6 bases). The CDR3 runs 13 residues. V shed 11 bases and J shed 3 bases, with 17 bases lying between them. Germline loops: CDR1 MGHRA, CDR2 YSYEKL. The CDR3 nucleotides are TGCGCCTGCTCCCGGGACAAATTCTACGAGCAGTACTTC. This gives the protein CACSRDKFYEQYF.

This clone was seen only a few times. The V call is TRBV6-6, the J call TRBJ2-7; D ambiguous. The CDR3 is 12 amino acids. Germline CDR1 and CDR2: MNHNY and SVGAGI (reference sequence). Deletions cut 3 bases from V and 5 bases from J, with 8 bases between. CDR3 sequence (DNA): TGTGCCAGCAGTTATAGTTTCCACGAGCAGTACTTC. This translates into CASSYSFHEQYF.

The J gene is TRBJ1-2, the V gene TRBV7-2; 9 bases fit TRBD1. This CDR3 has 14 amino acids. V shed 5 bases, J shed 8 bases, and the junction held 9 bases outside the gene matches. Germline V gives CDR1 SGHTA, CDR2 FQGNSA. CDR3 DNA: TGTGCCAGCAGCCCAACGACAGGGGGAGGCGGCTACACCTTC. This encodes CASSPTTGGGGYTF.

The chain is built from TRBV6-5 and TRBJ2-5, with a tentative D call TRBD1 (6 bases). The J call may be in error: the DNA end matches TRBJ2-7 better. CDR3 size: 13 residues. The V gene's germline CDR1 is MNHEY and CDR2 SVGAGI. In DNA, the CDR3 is TGTGCCAGCAGCCTAAAGGGGGTCTACGAGCAGTACTTC. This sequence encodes CASSLKGVYEQYF.

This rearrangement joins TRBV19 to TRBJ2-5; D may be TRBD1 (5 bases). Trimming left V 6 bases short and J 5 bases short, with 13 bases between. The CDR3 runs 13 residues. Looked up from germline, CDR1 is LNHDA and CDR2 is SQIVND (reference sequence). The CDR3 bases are TGTGCCAGTAGAGACAGAATCGGGGAGACCCAGTACTTC. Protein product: CASRDRIGETQYF.

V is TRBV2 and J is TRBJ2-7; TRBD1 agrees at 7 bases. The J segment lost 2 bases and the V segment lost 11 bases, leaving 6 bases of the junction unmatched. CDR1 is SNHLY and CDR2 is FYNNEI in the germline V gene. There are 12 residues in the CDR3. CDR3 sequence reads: CAGGQVPYEQYF. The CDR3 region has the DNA TGTGCCGGCGGACAGGTCCCCTACGAGCAGTACTTC. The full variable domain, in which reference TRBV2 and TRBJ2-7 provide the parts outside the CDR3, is EPEVTQTPSHQVTQMGQEVILRCVPISNHLYFYWYRQILGQKVEFLVSFYNNEISEKSEIFDDQFSVERPDGSNFTLKIRSTKLEDSAMYFCAGGQVPYEQYFGPGTRLTVT.

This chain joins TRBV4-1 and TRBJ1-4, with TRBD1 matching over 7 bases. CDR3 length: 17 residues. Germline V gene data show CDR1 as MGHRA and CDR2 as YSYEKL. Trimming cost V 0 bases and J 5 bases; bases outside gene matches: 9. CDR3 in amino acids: CASSQDWTGQSNEKLFF. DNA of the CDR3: TGCGCCAGCAGCCAAGATTGGACAGGCCAATCAAATGAAAAACTGTTTTTT.

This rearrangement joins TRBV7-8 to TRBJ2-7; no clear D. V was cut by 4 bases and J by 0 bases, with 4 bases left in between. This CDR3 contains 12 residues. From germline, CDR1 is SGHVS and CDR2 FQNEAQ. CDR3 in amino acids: CASSYSSYEQYF. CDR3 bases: TGTGCCAGCAGCTATAGCTCCTACGAGCAGTACTTC.

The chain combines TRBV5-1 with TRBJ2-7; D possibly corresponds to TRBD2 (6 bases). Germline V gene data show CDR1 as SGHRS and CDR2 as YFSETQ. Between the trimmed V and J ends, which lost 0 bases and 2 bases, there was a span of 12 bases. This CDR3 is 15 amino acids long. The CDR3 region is CASSLALRGTYEQYF. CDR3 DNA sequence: TGCGCCAGCAGCTTGGCCTTGCGGGGCACCTACGAGCAGTACTTC.

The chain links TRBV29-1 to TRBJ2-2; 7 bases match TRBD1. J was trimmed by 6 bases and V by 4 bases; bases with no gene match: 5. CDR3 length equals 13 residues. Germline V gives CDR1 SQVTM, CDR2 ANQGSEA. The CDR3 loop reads CSVVSGGAGELFF. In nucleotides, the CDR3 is TGCAGCGTTGTTTCAGGGGGTGCCGGGGAGCTGTTTTTT.

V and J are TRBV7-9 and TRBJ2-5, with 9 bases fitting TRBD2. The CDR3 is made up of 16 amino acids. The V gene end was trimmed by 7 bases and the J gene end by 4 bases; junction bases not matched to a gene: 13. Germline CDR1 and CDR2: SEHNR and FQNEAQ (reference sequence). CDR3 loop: CASTEGVAGAVETQYF. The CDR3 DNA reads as TGTGCCAGCACCGAGGGGGTAGCGGGAGCGGTAGAGACCCAGTACTTC.

The CDR3 region has the DNA TGTGCCAGCTCCGGACAGAGGAATGAAGCTTTCTTT. Translation gives CASSGQRNEAFF. V usage is TRBV18 and J usage is TRBJ1-1, with TRBD1 as a possible D gene (6 bases). CDR3 length: 12 amino acids. In germline, CDR1 is KGHSH, CDR2 LQKENI. The V gene lost 6 bases and the J gene lost 7 bases, with 12 bases spanning the gap.

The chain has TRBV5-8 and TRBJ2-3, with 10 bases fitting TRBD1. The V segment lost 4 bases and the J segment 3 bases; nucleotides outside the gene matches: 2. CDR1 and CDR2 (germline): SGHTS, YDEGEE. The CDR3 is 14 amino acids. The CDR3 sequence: CASSAGQGTDTQYF. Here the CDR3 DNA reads TGTGCCAGCAGCGCGGGACAGGGGACAGATACGCAGTATTTT.

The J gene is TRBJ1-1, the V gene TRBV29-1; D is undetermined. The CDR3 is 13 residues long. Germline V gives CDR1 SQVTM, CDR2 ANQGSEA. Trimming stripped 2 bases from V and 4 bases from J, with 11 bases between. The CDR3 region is CSVELSIRTEAFF. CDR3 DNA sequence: TGCAGCGTTGAACTTAGTATACGCACTGAAGCTTTCTTT.

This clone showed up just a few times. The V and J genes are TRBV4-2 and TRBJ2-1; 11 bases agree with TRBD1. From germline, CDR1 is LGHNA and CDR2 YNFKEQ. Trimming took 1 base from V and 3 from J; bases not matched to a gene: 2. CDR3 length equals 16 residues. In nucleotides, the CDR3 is TGTGCCAGCAGCCAAGCAGGGACAGGGGGCTACAATGAGCAGTTCTTC. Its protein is CASSQAGTGGYNEQFF.

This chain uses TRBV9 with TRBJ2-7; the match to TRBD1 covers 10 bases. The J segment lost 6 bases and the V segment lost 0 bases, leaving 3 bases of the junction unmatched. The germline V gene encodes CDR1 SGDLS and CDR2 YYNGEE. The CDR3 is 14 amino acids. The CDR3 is CASSVGDRGREQYF. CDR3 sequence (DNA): TGTGCCAGCAGCGTAGGGGACAGGGGTCGCGAGCAGTACTTC.